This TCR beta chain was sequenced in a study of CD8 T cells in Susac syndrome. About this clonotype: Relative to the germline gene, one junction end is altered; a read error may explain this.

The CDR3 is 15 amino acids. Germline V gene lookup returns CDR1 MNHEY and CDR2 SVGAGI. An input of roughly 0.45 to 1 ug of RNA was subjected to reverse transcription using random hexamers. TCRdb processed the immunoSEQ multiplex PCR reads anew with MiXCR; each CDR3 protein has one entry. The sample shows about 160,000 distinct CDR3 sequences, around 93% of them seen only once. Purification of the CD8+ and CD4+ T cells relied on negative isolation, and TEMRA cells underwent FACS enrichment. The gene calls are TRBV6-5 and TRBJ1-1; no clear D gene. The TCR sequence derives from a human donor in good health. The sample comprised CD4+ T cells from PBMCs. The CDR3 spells CAGSYSNQEWSEAFF. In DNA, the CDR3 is TGTGCCGGCAGTTACTCGAACCAAGAGTGGTCTGAAGCTTTCTTT.